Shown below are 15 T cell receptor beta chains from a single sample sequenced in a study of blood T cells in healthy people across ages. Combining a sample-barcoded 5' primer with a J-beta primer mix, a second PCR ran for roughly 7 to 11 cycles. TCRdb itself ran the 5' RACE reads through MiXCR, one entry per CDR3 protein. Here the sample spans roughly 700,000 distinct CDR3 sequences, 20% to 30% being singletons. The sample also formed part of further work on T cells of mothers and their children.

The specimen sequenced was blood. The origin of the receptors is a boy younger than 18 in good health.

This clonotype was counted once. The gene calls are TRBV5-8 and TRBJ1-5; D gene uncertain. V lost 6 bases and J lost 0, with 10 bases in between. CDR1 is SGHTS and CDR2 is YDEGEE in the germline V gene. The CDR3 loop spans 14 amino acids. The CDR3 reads CASNRRSSNQPQHF. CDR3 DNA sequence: TGTGCCAGCAACCGACGGTCTAGCAATCAGCCCCAGCATTTT.

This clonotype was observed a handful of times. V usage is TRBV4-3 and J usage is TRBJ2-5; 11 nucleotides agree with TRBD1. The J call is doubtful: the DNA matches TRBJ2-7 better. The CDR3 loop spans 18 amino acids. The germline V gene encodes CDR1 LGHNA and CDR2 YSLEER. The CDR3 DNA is TGCGCCAGCAGCCAAGATTACACCCGGGGACAGGGGGCCTACGAGCAGTACTTC. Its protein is CASSQDYTRGQGAYEQYF.

In DNA, the CDR3 is TGCGCCAGCAGCTTGGGAGGGACTAGCGGAGACAATGAGCAGTTCTTC. This translates into CASSLGGTSGDNEQFF. The rearrangement uses TRBV5-1 and TRBJ2-1; TRBD2 agrees at 11 bases. Germline trimming cut 0 bases from V and 5 bases from J; bases unmatched to any gene: 4. Germline assignment: CDR1 SGHRS and CDR2 YFSETQ. The CDR3 loop spans 16 amino acids.

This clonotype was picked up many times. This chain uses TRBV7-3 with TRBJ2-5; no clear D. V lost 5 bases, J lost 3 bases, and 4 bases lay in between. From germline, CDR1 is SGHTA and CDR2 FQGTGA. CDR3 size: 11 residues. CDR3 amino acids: CASSAKETQYF. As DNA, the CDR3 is TGTGCCAGCAGCGCTAAAGAGACCCAGTACTTC.

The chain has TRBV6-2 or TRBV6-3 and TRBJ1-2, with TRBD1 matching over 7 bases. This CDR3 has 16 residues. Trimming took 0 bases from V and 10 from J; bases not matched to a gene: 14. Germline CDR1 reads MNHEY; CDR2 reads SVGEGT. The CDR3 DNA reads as TGTGCCAGCAGTTACTCGAACTGGGCTCAGGGGGACGACTACACCTTC. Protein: CASSYSNWAQGDDYTF.

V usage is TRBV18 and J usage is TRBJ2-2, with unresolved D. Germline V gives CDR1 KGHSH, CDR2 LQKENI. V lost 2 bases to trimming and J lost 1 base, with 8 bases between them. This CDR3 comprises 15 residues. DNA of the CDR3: TGTGCCAGCTCACCAAGTAATGGGAACACCGGGGAGCTGTTTTTT. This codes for CASSPSNGNTGELFF.

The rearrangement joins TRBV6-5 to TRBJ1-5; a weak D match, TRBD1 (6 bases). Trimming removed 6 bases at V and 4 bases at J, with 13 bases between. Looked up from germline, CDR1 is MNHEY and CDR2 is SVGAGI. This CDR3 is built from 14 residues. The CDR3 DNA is TGTGCCAGCAGCGAGGACAGTTTTAATCAGCCCCAGCATTTT. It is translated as CASSEDSFNQPQHF.

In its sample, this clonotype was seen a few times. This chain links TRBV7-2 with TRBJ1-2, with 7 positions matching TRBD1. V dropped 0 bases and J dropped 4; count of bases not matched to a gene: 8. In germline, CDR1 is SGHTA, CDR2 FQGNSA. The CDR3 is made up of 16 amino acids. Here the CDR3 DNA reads TGTGCCAGCAGCTTAGCGCCCACAGGGGAAGGCTATGGCTACACCTTC. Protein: CASSLAPTGEGYGYTF. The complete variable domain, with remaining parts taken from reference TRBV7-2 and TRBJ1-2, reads GAGVSQSPSNKVTEKGKDVELRCDPISGHTALYWYRQSLGQGLEFLIYFQGNSAPDKSGLPSDRFSAERTGGSVSTLTIQRTQQEDSAVYLCASSLAPTGEGYGYTFGSGTRLTVV.

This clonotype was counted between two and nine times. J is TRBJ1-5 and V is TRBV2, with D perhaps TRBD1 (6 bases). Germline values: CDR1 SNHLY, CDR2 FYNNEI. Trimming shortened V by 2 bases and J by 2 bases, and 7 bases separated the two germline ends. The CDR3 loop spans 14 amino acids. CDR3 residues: CASSEKGGNQPQHF. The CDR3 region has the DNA TGTGCCAGCAGTGAAAAGGGGGGCAATCAGCCCCAGCATTTT.

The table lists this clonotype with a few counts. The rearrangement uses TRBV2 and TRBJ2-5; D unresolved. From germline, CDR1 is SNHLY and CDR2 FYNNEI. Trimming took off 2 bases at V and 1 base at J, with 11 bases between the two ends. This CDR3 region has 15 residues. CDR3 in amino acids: CASSENPLLQETQYF. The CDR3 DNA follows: TGTGCCAGCAGTGAAAACCCGCTCCTCCAAGAGACCCAGTACTTC.

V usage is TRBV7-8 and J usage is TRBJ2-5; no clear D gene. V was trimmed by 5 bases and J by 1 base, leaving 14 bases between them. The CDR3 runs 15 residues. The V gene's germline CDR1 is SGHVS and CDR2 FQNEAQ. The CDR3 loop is CASSLGLGIQETQYF. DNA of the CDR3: TGTGCCAGCAGCCTCGGCTTAGGTATCCAAGAGACCCAGTACTTC. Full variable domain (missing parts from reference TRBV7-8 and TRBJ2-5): GAGVSQSPRYKVAKRGQDVALRCDPISGHVSLFWYQQALGQGPEFLTYFQNEAQLDKSGLPSDRFFAERPEGSVSTLKIQRTQQEDSAVYLCASSLGLGIQETQYFGPGTRLLVL.

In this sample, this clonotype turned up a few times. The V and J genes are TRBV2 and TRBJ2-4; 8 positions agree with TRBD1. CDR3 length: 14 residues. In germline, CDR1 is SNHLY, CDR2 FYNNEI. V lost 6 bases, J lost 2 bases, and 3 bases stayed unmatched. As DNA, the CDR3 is TGTGCCAGCAGGGACAGGGTAACCAAAAACATTCAGTACTTC. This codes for CASRDRVTKNIQYF.

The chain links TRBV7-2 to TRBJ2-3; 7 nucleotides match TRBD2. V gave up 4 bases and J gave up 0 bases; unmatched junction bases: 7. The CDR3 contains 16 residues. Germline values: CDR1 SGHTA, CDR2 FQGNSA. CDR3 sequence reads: CASSSELASSTDTQYF. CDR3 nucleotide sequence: TGTGCCAGCAGCTCAGAACTAGCGAGTAGCACAGATACGCAGTATTTT.

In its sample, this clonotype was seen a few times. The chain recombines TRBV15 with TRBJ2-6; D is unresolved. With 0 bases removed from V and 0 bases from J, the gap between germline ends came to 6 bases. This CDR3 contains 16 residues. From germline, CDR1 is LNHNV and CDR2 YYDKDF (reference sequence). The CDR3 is CATSRDASSGANVLTF. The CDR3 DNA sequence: TGTGCCACCAGCAGAGACGCGAGCTCTGGGGCCAACGTCCTGACTTTC.

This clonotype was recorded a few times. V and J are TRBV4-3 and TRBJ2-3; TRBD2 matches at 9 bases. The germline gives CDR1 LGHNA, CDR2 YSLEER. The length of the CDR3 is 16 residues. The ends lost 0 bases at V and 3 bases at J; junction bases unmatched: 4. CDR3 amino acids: CASSQEGAGGTDTQYF. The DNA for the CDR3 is TGCGCCAGCAGCCAAGAAGGAGCGGGGGGTACAGATACGCAGTATTTT.